This T cell receptor (beta chain) was captured by sequencing in a study of T cells in Graves' hyperthyroidism and ophthalmopathy. Study as a whole: It was at initial diagnosis, before any treatment, that peripheral blood was collected. Study results and caveats: Blood also carried most thyroid clonotypes expanded above 0.001.

The CDR3 regions of TCR beta were amplified from RNA transcripts. RT-PCR in the first round (using the HTBI primer set) targeted the TCR CDR3. Each CDR3 protein gets one entry after TCRdb re-called the multiplex PCR reads with MiXCR. The sample has around 690,000 distinct CDR3 sequences, approximately 15% seen once. V was cut by 4 bases and J by 0 bases, with 16 bases left in between. The CDR3 is made up of 17 amino acids. This clonotype occurred many times. The target antigen is unknown. The source is a man aged 45-60 years with Graves' hyperthyroidism. The genes are TRBV12-3 or TRBV12-4 and TRBJ1-5, with D possibly matching TRBD1 (5 bases). The sample consisted of blood. CDR3 sequence: CASSSRDLSHSNQPQHF. Here the CDR3 DNA reads TGTGCCAGCAGTTCCAGGGACCTCTCCCATAGCAATCAGCCCCAGCATTTT.